The entry below describes one T cell receptor (beta chain). Germline trimming cut 3 bases from V and 6 bases from J; bases unmatched to any gene: 6. Germline V gene sequence: CDR1 LNHNV, CDR2 YYDKDF (reference sequence). The CDR3 contains 16 residues. The sample belongs to a study of blood T cell repertoires in COVID-19. Study background: The United States, Italy and Spain were the sources of the acute and convalescent COVID-19 samples.

Participants had their cohort set by participant-reported clinical history. As processed by the authors: Amplifying reference gene primers gave estimates of nucleated cell counts. Method: immunoSEQ multiplex PCR; TCRdb's copy keeps in-frame clones and lacks some. D and trimming come from the DNA, and the V and J calls and clone size come from that table. Among hundreds of thousands of clones listed, roughly nine tenths were seen once. The sequenced sample consisted of PBMCs or T cells enriched from blood (not recorded which). V gene TRBV15 combines with J gene TRBJ1-6; TRBD1 aligns across 9 bases. The origin of this receptor is a woman aged 45-65 years in a cohort exposed to, infected with or recovered from COVID-19 (not recorded which). The CDR3 DNA follows: TGTGCCACCAGCAGGGGACAGGGCGCCTTTAATTCACCCCTCCACTTT. Protein: CATSRGQGAFNSPLHF.